This entry lists 21 T cell receptor beta chains sequenced from one sample in a study of blood T cell repertoires in COVID-19. TCRdb keeps only in-frame clones here, not all; method: immunoSEQ multiplex PCR. The table has around 160,000 clones, 86% seen once; the top ten hold about 0.98%. Material: peripheral blood. Source of these receptors: a man aged 18 to 29 with acute or convalescent COVID-19.

The rearrangement joins TRBV5-1 to TRBJ1-1; D perhaps matches TRBD1 (5 bases). The CDR3 contains 12 residues. V was pared by 3 bases and J by 5 bases, with 8 bases between. The germline CDR1 and CDR2 sequences are SGHRS and YFSETQ. The CDR3 here is CASSWGETEAFF. The CDR3 DNA follows: TGCGCCAGCAGCTGGGGGGAGACTGAAGCTTTCTTT.

This clone has only a few counts. J is TRBJ1-1 and V is TRBV19; 11 bases match TRBD1. Germline trimming cut 10 bases from V and 5 bases from J; bases unmatched to any gene: 15. The CDR3 loop spans 16 amino acids. Germline V lookup: CDR1 LNHDA, CDR2 SQIVND (reference sequence). The CDR3 reads CATSPGQGARGTEAFF. The CDR3 nucleotides read TGTGCCACCTCACCCGGACAGGGGGCGCGAGGTACTGAAGCTTTCTTT. The full variable domain, completed using reference TRBV19 and TRBJ1-1, is DGGITQSPKYLFRKEGQNVTLSCEQNLNHDAMYWYRQDPGQGLRLIYYSQIVNDFQKGDIAEGYSVSREKKESFPLTVTSAQKNPTAFYLCATSPGQGARGTEAFFGQGTRLTVV.

This chain joins TRBV28 and TRBJ2-7, with 8 bases matching TRBD1. The germline V gene has CDR1 MDHEN and CDR2 SYDVKM. Losses at the gene ends were 4 bases for V and 7 bases for J; bases not matched to a gene: 12. The CDR3 consists of 15 residues. CDR3 bases: TGTGCCAGCAGTTCCCCCGGGCAGGGGGCGCGGGAGCAGTACGTC. Encoded protein: CASSSPGQGAREQYV.

The chain carries TRBV13 and TRBJ2-3, with TRBD2 matching over 14 bases. This CDR3 region has 16 residues. Trimming at V came to 5 bases and at J to 3 bases, leaving 4 bases not matched to a gene. Per germline, CDR1 PRHDT and CDR2 FYEKMQ (reference sequence). DNA of the CDR3: TGTGCCAGCAGCCCGGGACTAGCGGGGGAAACAGATACGCAGTATTTT. Its translation is CASSPGLAGETDTQYF.

The chain links TRBV10-2 to TRBJ1-1, with D perhaps matching TRBD1 (6 bases). Germline V CDR1 and CDR2: WSHSY, SAAADI. The CDR3 is made up of 13 amino acids. V lost 3 bases and J lost 4, with 9 bases in between. The CDR3 nucleotides are TGCGCCAGCAGTGAATCAGGGGCCACTGAAGCTTTCTTT. Translated: CASSESGATEAFF.

In this sample, this clone turned up once. V is TRBV12-5 and J is TRBJ1-3; perhaps TRBD1 as D (5 bases). Germline CDR1 and CDR2: LGHNT and FRNRAP. The V end lost 7 bases, the J end lost 0 bases, and 13 bases lay between the germline ends. This CDR3 is 15 amino acids long. CDR3 nucleotides: TGTGCTAGTGCCCCGGGACTTATCTCTGGAAACACCATATATTTT. It translates to CASAPGLISGNTIYF.

J is TRBJ2-7 and V is TRBV6-4; TRBD1 agrees at 10 bases. The V segment lost 9 bases and the J segment 3 bases; nucleotides outside the gene matches: 8. The CDR3 is 14 residues long. Germline lookup yields CDR1 MRHNA and CDR2 SNTAGT. In DNA form, the CDR3 reads TGTGCCAGGATTACGGACAGGGGGAACTACGAGCAGTACGTC. Its translation: CARITDRGNYEQYV.

As for this clone: Relative to the germline gene, one junction end is altered; a read error may explain this. The genes are TRBV6-6 and TRBJ2-3, with 7 bases aligning to TRBD1. Germline values: CDR1 MNHNY, CDR2 SVGAGI (reference sequence). CDR3 length: 11 residues. CDR3 residues: CASRMGQWCDF. The CDR3 DNA reads as TGTGCCAGCAGGATGGGACAGTGGTGTGATTTT.

This clone was recorded a few times. The chain recombines TRBV12-3 or TRBV12-4 with TRBJ1-1; the D is unclear. There are 12 residues in the CDR3. Trimming cost V 5 bases and J 0 bases, with 4 bases left between them. CDR3 coding DNA: TGTGCCAGCAGTGCGTTGAACACTGAAGCTTTCTTT. It is translated as CASSALNTEAFF.

The rearrangement uses TRBV28 and TRBJ1-2, with TRBD1 matching 8 bases. Germline CDR1 is MDHEN and CDR2 is SYDVKM. This CDR3 contains 15 residues. The V and J ends lost 4 bases and 1 base, in that order; junction bases with no gene match: 5. The CDR3 DNA reads as TGTGCCAGCAGTTCACCGACAGGGGTTAACTATGGCTACACCTTC. Translating gives CASSSPTGVNYGYTF.

V usage is TRBV27 and J usage is TRBJ1-4; D may be TRBD1 (6 bases). The ends were cut back, 5 bases at V and 2 bases at J, with 15 bases in the middle. This CDR3 spans 16 amino acids. Germline V gene sequence: CDR1 MNHEY, CDR2 SMNVEV (reference sequence). CDR3 nucleotide sequence: TGTGCCAGCAGTCCCACAGGGTTGATTACTAATGAAAAACTGTTTTTT. Protein: CASSPTGLITNEKLFF.

CDR3 sequence reads: CAWTDRDNEQFF. As DNA, the CDR3 is TGTGCCTGGACCGACAGAGACAATGAGCAGTTCTTC. The chain joins TRBV30 to TRBJ2-1; the D gene is possibly TRBD1 (5 bases). V lost 4 bases to trimming and J lost 5 bases, with 9 bases between them. The CDR3 loop spans 12 amino acids. Germline CDR1 GTSNPN, CDR2 SVGIG (reference sequence).

The rearrangement links TRBV6-5 to TRBJ1-6, with 8 bases lining up with TRBD1. The CDR3 has 14 residues. Per the germline V gene, CDR1 is MNHEY and CDR2 is SVGAGI. V shed 5 bases, J shed 6 bases, and the junction held 3 bases outside the gene matches. CDR3 DNA sequence: TGTGCCAGCAGTAACACAGGGGGTAATTCACCCCTCCACTTT. This gives the protein CASSNTGGNSPLHF.

This clone was counted a few times. This chain connects TRBV30 to TRBJ1-6, with a possible D match to TRBD1 (5 bases). The length of the CDR3 is 15 residues. V was pared by 4 bases and J by 7 bases, with 17 bases between. CDR1 is GTSNPN and CDR2 is SVGIG in the germline V gene (reference sequence). The CDR3: CAWTLRSGGNSPLHF. The CDR3 DNA reads TGTGCCTGGACCTTACGGTCGGGGGGGAATTCACCCCTCCACTTT.

The chain joins TRBV30 to TRBJ1-6; TRBD1 matches at 7 bases. Losses at the gene ends were 8 bases for V and 5 bases for J; bases not matched to a gene: 3. There are 12 residues in the CDR3. Germline lookup yields CDR1 GTSNPN and CDR2 SVGIG (reference sequence). The CDR3 DNA sequence: TGTGCCGGAGACAGGGATAATTCACCCCTCCACTTT. This translates into CAGDRDNSPLHF.

J is TRBJ2-5 and V is TRBV19; possible D gene TRBD1, 6 bases. The CDR3 sequence is 13 residues long. Between the trimmed V and J ends, which lost 5 bases and 5 bases, there was a span of 12 bases. Germline V CDR1 and CDR2: LNHDA, SQIVND (reference sequence). This CDR3 reads CASSLNRVETQYF. The CDR3 bases are TGTGCCAGTAGTCTTAACAGGGTCGAGACCCAGTACTTC.

The chain has TRBV9 and TRBJ1-5, with a tentative D call TRBD1 (5 bases). The CDR3 length is 14 residues. The germline gives CDR1 SGDLS, CDR2 YYNGEE. Trimming took off 4 bases at V and 6 bases at J, with 14 bases between the two ends. CDR3 residues: CASSFSGRGQPQHF. The CDR3 DNA reads as TGTGCCAGCAGCTTCTCAGGGAGGGGTCAGCCCCAGCATTTT. Full variable domain (outside the CDR3, taken from reference TRBV9 and TRBJ1-5): DSGVTQTPKHLITATGQRVTLRCSPRSGDLSVYWYQQSLDQGLQFLIQYYNGEERAKGNILERFSAQQFPDLHSELNLSSLELGDSALYFCASSFSGRGQPQHFGDGTRLSIL.

The V and J genes are TRBV2 and TRBJ2-1, with TRBD2 matching 8 bases. Germline CDR1 and CDR2: SNHLY and FYNNEI. This CDR3 is built from 16 residues. The trim removed 7 bases at V and 2 bases at J, leaving 10 bases unmatched. The CDR3: CASTRTSLGAYNEQFF. The CDR3 nucleotides read TGTGCCAGCACCCGGACTAGCTTGGGGGCCTACAATGAGCAGTTCTTC.

The gene calls are TRBV2 and TRBJ1-6, with TRBD1 identical over 7 bases. With 11 bases clipped from V and 0 bases from J, the junction kept 7 bases outside the gene matches. The CDR3 has 15 amino acids. Germline V CDR1 and CDR2: SNHLY, FYNNEI. CDR3 sequence (DNA): TGTGCCTCGAAGGACAGGAGCTCCTATAATTCACCCCTCCACTTT. It is translated as CASKDRSSYNSPLHF.

This clone appeared a few times. The chain recombines TRBV9 with TRBJ1-1, with 8 bases lining up with TRBD1. Trimming at V came to 2 bases and at J to 1 base, leaving 4 bases not matched to a gene. The germline V gene has CDR1 SGDLS and CDR2 YYNGEE. The CDR3 is 15 amino acids. CDR3 nucleotide sequence: TGTGCCAGCAGCGTTGGTGGGACAGGGAACACTGAAGCTTTCTTT. Protein sequence: CASSVGGTGNTEAFF.

CDR3 sequence: CSVDSRGEQYF. CDR3 bases: TGCAGCGTTGATTCCAGGGGCGAGCAGTACTTC. The chain is built from TRBV29-1 and TRBJ2-7, with D perhaps matching TRBD1 (6 bases). Deletions cut 3 bases from V and 6 bases from J, with 9 bases between. This CDR3 comprises 11 residues. Germline V gene data show CDR1 as SQVTM and CDR2 as ANQGSEA.